These T cell receptor beta chains were read from a single sample in a study of blood T cell repertoires in COVID-19. Clones were sequenced by immunoSEQ multiplex PCR, and TCRdb holds only the in-frame ones, with some missing. This table holds more than 50,000 clones, 76% found once. Sequenced: peripheral blood. These TCRs come from a woman over 75 with acute or convalescent COVID-19. The CDR3 runs from the conserved cysteine through the conserved F or W. Fields, in order: V gene, D gene, J gene, clone size, CDR3 protein, CDR3 DNA. The D gene is left open where the match is weak. Clone size is not always given. Where it is, it says once, few, many or a class for expanded clones.

v_gene: TRBV4-3
d_gene: NA
j_gene: TRBJ2-5
abundance: NA
CDR3aa: CASSQDGPQGDGETQYF
CDR3nt: TGCGCCAGCAGCCAAGATGGCCCACAGGGTGACGGAGAGACCCAGTACTTC

v_gene: TRBV25-1
d_gene: TRBD1
j_gene: TRBJ2-7
abundance: NA
CDR3aa: CASSRPGQGGYEQYF
CDR3nt: TGTGCCAGCAGTCGCCCGGGACAGGGGGGATACGAGCAGTACTTC

v_gene: TRBV19
d_gene: NA
j_gene: TRBJ1-2
abundance: NA
CDR3aa: CASSIGAARGDTNYGYTF
CDR3nt: TGTGCCAGTAGTATAGGAGCGGCCAGAGGAGATACTAACTATGGCTACACCTTC

v_gene: TRBV28
d_gene: NA
j_gene: TRBJ1-5
abundance: NA
CDR3aa: CASRPRAYNQPQHF
CDR3nt: TGTGCCAGCAGACCCAGGGCCTACAATCAGCCCCAGCATTTT

v_gene: TRBV5-1
d_gene: NA
j_gene: TRBJ1-3
abundance: NA
CDR3aa: CASSLTFSGNTIYF
CDR3nt: TGCGCCAGCAGCCTGACTTTCTCTGGAAACACCATATATTTT

v_gene: TRBV27
d_gene: NA
j_gene: TRBJ2-7
abundance: NA
CDR3aa: CASSSYARAYEQYF
CDR3nt: TGTGCCAGCAGTTCGTACGCCCGGGCCTACGAGCAGTACTTC

v_gene: TRBV27
d_gene: TRBD1
j_gene: TRBJ2-7
abundance: NA
CDR3aa: CASRVRDRGSYEQYF
CDR3nt: TGTGCCAGCAGGGTCAGGGACAGGGGGTCCTACGAGCAGTACTTC

v_gene: TRBV5-1
d_gene: TRBD2
j_gene: TRBJ2-7
abundance: NA
CDR3aa: CASSSTSGSYEQYF
CDR3nt: TGCGCCAGCAGCTCCACTAGCGGCTCCTACGAGCAGTACTTC

v_gene: TRBV27
d_gene: TRBD1
j_gene: TRBJ2-1
abundance: NA
CDR3aa: CASSVPGQGNNEQFF
CDR3nt: TGTGCCAGCAGTGTACCGGGACAGGGGAACAATGAGCAGTTCTTC

v_gene: TRBV7-2
d_gene: NA
j_gene: TRBJ2-1
abundance: NA
CDR3aa: CASSSSTGEQFF
CDR3nt: TGTGCCAGCAGCTCAAGTACGGGTGAGCAGTTCTTC

v_gene: TRBV7-6
d_gene: TRBD2
j_gene: TRBJ2-1
abundance: NA
CDR3aa: CASSLAGTSGSSEQFF
CDR3nt: TGTGCCAGCAGCTTAGCCGGGACTAGCGGGAGTAGTGAGCAGTTCTTC

v_gene: TRBV11-2
d_gene: NA
j_gene: TRBJ1-1
abundance: NA
CDR3aa: CASSPTGLVTEAFF
CDR3nt: TGTGCCAGCAGCCCCACCGGTCTTGTTACTGAAGCTTTCTTT

v_gene: TRBV28
d_gene: TRBD2
j_gene: TRBJ2-7
abundance: NA
CDR3aa: CVISGRAPSEQYF
CDR3nt: TGTGTCATTAGCGGGAGGGCCCCGAGCGAGCAGTACTTC

v_gene: TRBV5-1
d_gene: TRBD1
j_gene: TRBJ1-2
abundance: NA
CDR3aa: CASSLGTGDSYGYTF
CDR3nt: TGCGCCAGCAGCCTCGGGACAGGGGATTCCTATGGCTACACCTTC

v_gene: TRBV7-2
d_gene: NA
j_gene: TRBJ1-1
abundance: NA
CDR3aa: CASSLSGGNTEAFF
CDR3nt: TGTGCCAGCAGCCTATCGGGGGGGAACACTGAAGCTTTCTTT

v_gene: TRBV7-2
d_gene: NA
j_gene: TRBJ2-7
abundance: NA
CDR3aa: CASSASRAQSYEQYF
CDR3nt: TGTGCCAGCAGCGCAAGCAGGGCGCAGTCCTACGAGCAGTACTTC

v_gene: TRBV7-2
d_gene: TRBD1
j_gene: TRBJ2-7
abundance: few
CDR3aa: CASSPQGAGTSYEQYF
CDR3nt: TGTGCCAGCAGCCCCCAGGGGGCGGGAACGAGCTACGAGCAGTACTTC

v_gene: TRBV6-5
d_gene: TRBD2
j_gene: TRBJ2-5
abundance: NA
CDR3aa: CASRRGTIDQETQYF
CDR3nt: TGTGCCAGTCGGCGGGGGACGATCGACCAAGAGACCCAGTACTTC

v_gene: TRBV29-1
d_gene: TRBD1
j_gene: TRBJ2-7
abundance: NA
CDR3aa: CSVTQGNEYEQYF
CDR3nt: TGCAGCGTAACACAGGGGAATGAATACGAGCAGTACTTC

v_gene: TRBV9
d_gene: TRBD1
j_gene: TRBJ1-5
abundance: once
CDR3aa: CASSVTPGQDQPQHF
CDR3nt: TGTGCCAGCAGCGTCACCCCGGGACAGGATCAGCCCCAGCATTTT

v_gene: TRBV19
d_gene: TRBD1
j_gene: TRBJ1-1
abundance: NA
CDR3aa: CASTSLREWDRRNTEAFF
CDR3nt: TGTGCCAGTACCTCATTAAGGGAGTGGGACAGGAGGAACACTGAAGCTTTCTTT

v_gene: TRBV11-3
d_gene: NA
j_gene: TRBJ2-2
abundance: NA
CDR3aa: CASSLVARVGTGELFF
CDR3nt: TGTGCCAGCAGCTTAGTGGCCAGGGTGGGAACCGGGGAGCTGTTTTTT

v_gene: TRBV6-5
d_gene: NA
j_gene: TRBJ2-7
abundance: NA
CDR3aa: CATLARDGGEQYF
CDR3nt: TGTGCCACCTTGGCCAGGGACGGGGGCGAGCAGTACTTC

v_gene: TRBV6-5
d_gene: NA
j_gene: TRBJ1-6
abundance: NA
CDR3aa: CASSYFEDNSPLHF
CDR3nt: TGTGCCAGCAGTTACTTTGAGGATAATTCACCCCTCCACTTT

v_gene: TRBV5-1
d_gene: NA
j_gene: TRBJ2-3
abundance: NA
CDR3aa: CASRPQGPSTDTQYF
CDR3nt: TGCGCCAGCAGGCCACAGGGCCCTTCTACAGATACGCAGTATTTT

v_gene: TRBV4-1
d_gene: TRBD2
j_gene: TRBJ2-3
abundance: NA
CDR3aa: CASSRWGGTDTQYF
CDR3nt: TGCGCCAGCAGCCGTTGGGGAGGGACAGATACGCAGTATTTT

v_gene: TRBV27
d_gene: TRBD1
j_gene: TRBJ2-7
abundance: NA
CDR3aa: CASSRRDRGYEQYF
CDR3nt: TGTGCCAGCAGTCGCCGGGACAGGGGATACGAGCAGTACTTC

v_gene: TRBV4-2
d_gene: TRBD2
j_gene: TRBJ2-2
abundance: NA
CDR3aa: CASSQDIREGGTGELFF
CDR3nt: TGTGCCAGCAGCCAAGATATTAGGGAGGGCGGCACCGGGGAGCTGTTTTTT

v_gene: TRBV6-6
d_gene: TRBD1
j_gene: TRBJ1-6
abundance: NA
CDR3aa: CAGNVDRALPLHF
CDR3nt: TGTGCCGGAAACGTCGACAGGGCGTTACCCCTCCACTTT

v_gene: TRBV5-1
d_gene: NA
j_gene: TRBJ2-1
abundance: once
CDR3aa: CASSTLEGNNEQFF
CDR3nt: TGCGCCAGCAGCACCCTGGAGGGAAACAATGAGCAGTTCTTC

v_gene: TRBV18
d_gene: NA
j_gene: TRBJ2-7
abundance: few
CDR3aa: CASSPQREDHEQYF
CDR3nt: TGTGCCAGCTCACCGCAGAGGGAGGACCACGAGCAGTACTTC

v_gene: TRBV27
d_gene: NA
j_gene: TRBJ1-2
abundance: few
CDR3aa: CASSFGGRRGWGGYTF
CDR3nt: TGTGCCAGCAGTTTCGGGGGTAGGAGGGGCTGGGGGGGCTACACCTTC

v_gene: TRBV7-2
d_gene: TRBD2
j_gene: TRBJ2-6
abundance: NA
CDR3aa: CASSSSGLAGGFGANVLTF
CDR3nt: TGTGCCAGCAGCTCGTCGGGACTAGCGGGAGGGTTTGGGGCCAACGTCCTGACTTTC

v_gene: TRBV5-1
d_gene: NA
j_gene: TRBJ1-3
abundance: NA
CDR3aa: CASSLFSGNTIYF
CDR3nt: TGCGCCAGCAGCTTGTTTTCGGGTAACACCATATATTTT

v_gene: TRBV20-1
d_gene: NA
j_gene: TRBJ2-7
abundance: NA
CDR3aa: CSASSPGTGSLYEQYF
CDR3nt: TGCAGTGCTAGTTCCCCGGGGACTGGGAGCCTCTACGAGCAGTACTTC

v_gene: TRBV6-5
d_gene: NA
j_gene: TRBJ1-5
abundance: NA
CDR3aa: CASSSTGYQPQHF
CDR3nt: TGTGCCAGCAGTTCCACGGGGTATCAGCCCCAGCATTTT

v_gene: TRBV18
d_gene: TRBD1
j_gene: TRBJ1-1
abundance: NA
CDR3aa: CASSLNQGAWTEAFF
CDR3nt: TGTGCCAGCTCACTCAATCAGGGGGCATGGACTGAAGCTTTCTTT

v_gene: TRBV5-4
d_gene: NA
j_gene: TRBJ1-3
abundance: NA
CDR3aa: CASSFAGANGNTIYF
CDR3nt: TGTGCCAGCAGCTTCGCGGGGGCGAATGGAAACACCATATATTTT

v_gene: TRBV10-3
d_gene: TRBD2
j_gene: TRBJ2-7
abundance: NA
CDR3aa: CAISGSQTAGTYEQYF
CDR3nt: TGTGCCATCAGTGGCTCCCAAACAGCGGGAACCTACGAGCAGTACTTC

v_gene: TRBV27
d_gene: NA
j_gene: TRBJ1-1
abundance: NA
CDR3aa: CASSSRRMNTEAFF
CDR3nt: TGTGCCAGCAGTTCCCGGAGGATGAACACTGAAGCTTTCTTT

v_gene: TRBV12-3/TRBV12-4
d_gene: NA
j_gene: TRBJ1-2
abundance: NA
CDR3aa: CASSLLLAGGYTF
CDR3nt: TGTGCCAGCAGTTTACTGTTGGCCGGGGGCTACACCTTC

v_gene: TRBV28
d_gene: TRBD1
j_gene: TRBJ1-1
abundance: NA
CDR3aa: CASSFSGGANTEAFF
CDR3nt: TGTGCCAGCAGTTTCTCAGGGGGCGCGAACACTGAAGCTTTCTTT

v_gene: TRBV5-8
d_gene: TRBD2
j_gene: TRBJ2-7
abundance: NA
CDR3aa: CASSSRTSGVILREQYF
CDR3nt: TGTGCCAGCAGCAGCCGGACTAGCGGAGTGATTTTACGCGAGCAGTACTTC

v_gene: TRBV29-1
d_gene: NA
j_gene: TRBJ1-2
abundance: NA
CDR3aa: CSVGAHDGGYTF
CDR3nt: TGCAGCGTTGGGGCGCACGATGGAGGCTACACCTTC